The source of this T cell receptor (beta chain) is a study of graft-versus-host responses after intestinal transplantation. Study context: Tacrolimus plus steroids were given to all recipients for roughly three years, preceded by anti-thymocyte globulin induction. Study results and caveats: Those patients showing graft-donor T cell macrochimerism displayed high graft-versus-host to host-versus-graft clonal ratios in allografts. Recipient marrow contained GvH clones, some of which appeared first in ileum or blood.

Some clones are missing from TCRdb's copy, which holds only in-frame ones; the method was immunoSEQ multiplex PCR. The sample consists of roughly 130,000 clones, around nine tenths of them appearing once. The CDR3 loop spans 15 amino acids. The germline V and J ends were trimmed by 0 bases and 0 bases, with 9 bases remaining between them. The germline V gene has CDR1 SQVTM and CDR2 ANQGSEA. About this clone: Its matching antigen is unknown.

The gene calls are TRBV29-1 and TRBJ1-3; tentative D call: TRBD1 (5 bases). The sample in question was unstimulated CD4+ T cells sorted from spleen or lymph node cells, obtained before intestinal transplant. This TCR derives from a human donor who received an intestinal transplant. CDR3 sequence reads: CSVEEGPSSGNTIYF. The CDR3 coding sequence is TGCAGCGTTGAAGAGGGACCCAGCTCTGGAAACACCATATATTTT.